What follows are 9 T cell receptor beta chains derived from one specimen sequenced in a study of blood T cells in healthy people across ages. Next came a second PCR, run for about 7 to 11 cycles, which used a sample-barcoded 5' primer along with a J-beta primer mix. One entry per CDR3 protein results from TCRdb running MiXCR on the 5' RACE reads. The sample lists about 1,500,000 distinct CDR3 sequences, about 28% occurring once. Sequencing was done on a sample of blood. The receptor set was obtained from a woman in her twenties or thirties in good health.

This chain joins TRBV20-1 and TRBJ2-1, with D hard to call. The CDR3 has 12 amino acids. CDR1 and CDR2 (germline): DFQATT, SNEGSKA (reference sequence). Between the trimmed V and J ends, which lost 6 bases and 5 bases, there was a span of 11 bases. CDR3 bases: TGCAGTGCACCCCGCGATAACAATGAGCAGTTCTTC. Its protein product is CSAPRDNNEQFF.

This clonotype was found many times. The chain carries TRBV6-5 and TRBJ1-1; no clear D gene. The CDR3 contains 16 residues. Trimming cost V 1 base and J 0 bases, with 12 bases left between them. Germline loops: CDR1 MNHEY, CDR2 SVGAGI. The DNA of the CDR3 is TGTGCCAGCAGTTACTGGTACAGTACATTGAACACTGAAGCTTTCTTT. Protein sequence: CASSYWYSTLNTEAFF.

The chain links TRBV5-1 to TRBJ2-6, with D unresolved. The V and J ends lost 0 bases and 0 bases respectively, with 10 bases between them. Germline CDR1 SGHRS, CDR2 YFSETQ. The CDR3 contains 17 residues. The CDR3 here is CASSLGGSGSGANVLTF. DNA for the CDR3: TGCGCCAGCAGCTTGGGAGGAAGTGGCTCTGGGGCCAACGTCCTGACTTTC.

This clonotype was seen a handful of times. V is TRBV11-2 and J is TRBJ1-5; TRBD1 matches at 9 bases. Germline CDR1 reads SGHAT; CDR2 reads FQNNGV. After removal of 0 bases from V and 11 bases from J, the junction contained 8 bases not matched to a gene. There are 15 residues in the CDR3. CDR3 bases: TGTGCCAGCAGCTTAGAAGCGACAGGGGGGGCGGCCCAGCATTTT. Translating it yields CASSLEATGGAAQHF.

The chain has TRBV20-1 and TRBJ2-3; 10 bases map to TRBD1. Germline values: CDR1 DFQATT, CDR2 SNEGSKA (reference sequence). The V and J ends lost 6 bases and 10 bases, in that order; junction bases with no gene match: 10. This CDR3 has 13 amino acids. The CDR3 DNA sequence: TGCAGTGCCAGTCCCGGGACAGGGGCGGCGCAGTATTTT. This gives the protein CSASPGTGAAQYF.

As regards this clonotype: A far more abundant clone sits one base away, making this likely a read error. The chain links TRBV11-2 to TRBJ2-5; D is uncertain. CDR1 SGHAT and CDR2 FQNNGV come from the germline V gene. The V and J ends lost 1 base and 2 bases respectively, with 8 bases between them. The CDR3 extends over 14 amino acids. CDR3 sequence: CASSLGMGQETQYF. CDR3 DNA sequence: TGTGCCAGCAGCTTAGGGATGGGGCAAGAGACCCAGTACTTC.

The chain is built from TRBV5-1 and TRBJ1-2; 8 bases line up with TRBD1. With 7 bases clipped from V and 6 bases from J, the junction kept 11 bases outside the gene matches. The CDR3 totals 14 residues. Germline CDR1 reads SGHRS; CDR2 reads YFSETQ. In nucleotides, the CDR3 is TGCGCCAGCTCGCGCGGACAGGGCTCCGATGGCTACACCTTC. Translation: CASSRGQGSDGYTF.

For this clonotype: This may be a read error: a much more frequent sequence differs by one nucleotide. This sequence joins TRBV11-2 and TRBJ2-5; D is uncertain. The J call may be incorrect, as the DNA end agrees better with TRBJ2-1. The length of the CDR3 is 14 residues. Germline CDR1 SGHAT, CDR2 FQNNGV. CDR3: CASSSSWDQETQFF. DNA for the CDR3: TGTGCCAGCAGCTCCTCCTGGGATCAAGAGACCCAGTTCTTC.

V usage is TRBV28 and J usage is TRBJ2-1, with D possibly being TRBD2 (5 bases). CDR3 length: 13 residues. With 8 bases removed from V and 8 bases from J, the gap between germline ends came to 16 bases. Germline CDR1 reads MDHEN; CDR2 reads SYDVKM. CDR3 coding DNA: TGTGCCAGCGAAGGACGGAGGTGGGATGAGCAGTTCTTC. It encodes CASEGRRWDEQFF.